The subject of this entry is one TCR beta chain. The J segment lost 7 bases and the V segment lost 3 bases, leaving 3 bases of the junction unmatched. This CDR3 is built from 13 residues. Germline CDR1 reads WSHSY; CDR2 reads SAAADI. The data belong to a study of cytomegalovirus exposure and HLA in healthy donors. The PCR made use of 60 Vbeta and 13 Jbeta primers. TCRdb keeps only in-frame clones here, not all; method: immunoSEQ multiplex PCR. The sample lists some 69,000 clones; 70% to 85% were seen once. The origin of this receptor is a young woman in good health and CMV-seronegative. The rearrangement joins TRBV10-2 to TRBJ2-1; 7 bases line up with TRBD2. The specimen sequenced was PBMCs. In DNA, the CDR3 is TGCGCCAGCAGTGAACTAGCGTCTAATGAGCAGTTCTTC. Translating gives CASSELASNEQFF.